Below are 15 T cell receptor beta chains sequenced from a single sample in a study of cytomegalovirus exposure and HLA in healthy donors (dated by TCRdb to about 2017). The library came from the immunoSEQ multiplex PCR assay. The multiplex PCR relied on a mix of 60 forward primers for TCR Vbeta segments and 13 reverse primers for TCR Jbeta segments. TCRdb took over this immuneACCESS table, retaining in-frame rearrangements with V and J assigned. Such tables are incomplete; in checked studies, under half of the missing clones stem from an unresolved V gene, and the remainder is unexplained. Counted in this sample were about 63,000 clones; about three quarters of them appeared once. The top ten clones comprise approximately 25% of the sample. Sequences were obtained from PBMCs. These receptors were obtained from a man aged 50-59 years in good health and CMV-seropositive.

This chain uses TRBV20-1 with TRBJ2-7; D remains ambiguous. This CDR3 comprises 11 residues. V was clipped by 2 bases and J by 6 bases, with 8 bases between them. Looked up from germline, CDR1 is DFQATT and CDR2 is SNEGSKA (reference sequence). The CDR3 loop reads CSARSPGEQYF. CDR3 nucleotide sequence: TGCAGTGCTAGATCCCCGGGCGAGCAGTACTTC.

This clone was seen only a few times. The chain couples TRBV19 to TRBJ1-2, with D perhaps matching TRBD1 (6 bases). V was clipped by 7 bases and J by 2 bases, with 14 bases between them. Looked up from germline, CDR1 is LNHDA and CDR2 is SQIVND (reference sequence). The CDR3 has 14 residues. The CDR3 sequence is CASNPSGVNYGYTF. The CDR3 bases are TGTGCCAGTAACCCGTCAGGGGTAAACTATGGCTACACCTTC.

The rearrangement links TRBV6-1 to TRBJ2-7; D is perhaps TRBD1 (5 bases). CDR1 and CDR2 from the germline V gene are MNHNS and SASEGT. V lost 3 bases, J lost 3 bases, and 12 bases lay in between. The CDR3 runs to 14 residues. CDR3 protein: CASSEEGVYYEQYF. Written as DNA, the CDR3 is TGTGCCAGCAGTGAGGAAGGGGTTTACTACGAGCAGTACTTC.

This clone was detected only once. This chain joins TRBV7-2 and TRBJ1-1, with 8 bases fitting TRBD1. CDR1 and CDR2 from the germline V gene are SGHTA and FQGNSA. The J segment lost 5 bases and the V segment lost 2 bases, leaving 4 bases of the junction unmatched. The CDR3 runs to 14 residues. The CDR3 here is CASSLSGGATEAFF. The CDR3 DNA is TGTGCCAGCAGCTTATCAGGGGGCGCAACTGAAGCTTTCTTT.

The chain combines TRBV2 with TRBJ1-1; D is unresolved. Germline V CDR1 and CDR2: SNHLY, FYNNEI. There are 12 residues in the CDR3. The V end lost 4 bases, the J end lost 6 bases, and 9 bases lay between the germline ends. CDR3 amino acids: CASSGPGAEAFF. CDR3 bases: TGTGCCAGCAGTGGTCCAGGCGCTGAAGCTTTCTTT.

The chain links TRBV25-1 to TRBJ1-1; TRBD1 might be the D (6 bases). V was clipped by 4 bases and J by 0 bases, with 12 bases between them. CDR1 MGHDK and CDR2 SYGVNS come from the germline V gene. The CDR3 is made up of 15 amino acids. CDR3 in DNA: TGTGCCAGCAGTGTTACAGGGTTCATGAACACTGAAGCTTTCTTT. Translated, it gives CASSVTGFMNTEAFF.

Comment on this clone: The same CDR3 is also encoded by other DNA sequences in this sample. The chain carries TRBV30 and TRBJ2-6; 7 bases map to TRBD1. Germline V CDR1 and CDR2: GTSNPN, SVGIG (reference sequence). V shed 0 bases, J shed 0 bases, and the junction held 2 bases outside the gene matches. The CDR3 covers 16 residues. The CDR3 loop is CAWSVGGHSGANVLTF. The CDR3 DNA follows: TGTGCCTGGAGTGTAGGGGGCCACTCTGGGGCCAACGTCCTGACTTTC.

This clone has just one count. This chain's CDR3 is CASSLTSGYEQYF. CDR3 coding DNA: TGTGCCAGCAGTTTGACTAGCGGCTACGAGCAGTACTTC. This rearrangement joins TRBV6-1 to TRBJ2-7, with 9 bases that match TRBD2. V dropped 5 bases and J dropped 3; count of bases not matched to a gene: 2. This CDR3 has 13 residues. Germline assignment: CDR1 MNHNS and CDR2 SASEGT.

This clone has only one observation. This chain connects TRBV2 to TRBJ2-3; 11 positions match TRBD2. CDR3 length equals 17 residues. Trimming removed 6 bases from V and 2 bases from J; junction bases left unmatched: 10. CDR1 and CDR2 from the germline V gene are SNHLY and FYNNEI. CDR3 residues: CASSSGGLAEHTDTQYF. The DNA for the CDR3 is TGTGCCAGCAGCTCCGGGGGACTAGCGGAGCACACAGATACGCAGTATTTT.

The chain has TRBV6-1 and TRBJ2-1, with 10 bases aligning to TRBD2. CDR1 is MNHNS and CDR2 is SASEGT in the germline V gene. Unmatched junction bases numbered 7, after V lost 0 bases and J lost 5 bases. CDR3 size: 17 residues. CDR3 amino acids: CASSEAFLAGAHNEQFF. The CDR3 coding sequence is TGTGCCAGCAGTGAAGCGTTTCTAGCGGGAGCTCACAATGAGCAGTTCTTC.

The CDR3 nucleotides read TGTGCCAGCTCACCATCGGAGGGAGGTCAGCCCCAGCATTTT. Amino acids: CASSPSEGGQPQHF. This chain joins TRBV18 and TRBJ1-5, with D unresolved. The CDR3 sequence is 14 residues long. Germline V gene lookup returns CDR1 KGHSH and CDR2 LQKENI. V was cut by 2 bases and J by 6 bases, with 11 bases left in between.

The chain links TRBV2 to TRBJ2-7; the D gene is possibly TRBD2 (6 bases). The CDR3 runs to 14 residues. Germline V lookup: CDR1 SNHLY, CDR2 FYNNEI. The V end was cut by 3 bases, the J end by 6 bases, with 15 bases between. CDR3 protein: CASSERVREVEQYF. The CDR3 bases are TGTGCCAGCAGTGAGAGGGTCAGGGAGGTCGAGCAGTACTTC.

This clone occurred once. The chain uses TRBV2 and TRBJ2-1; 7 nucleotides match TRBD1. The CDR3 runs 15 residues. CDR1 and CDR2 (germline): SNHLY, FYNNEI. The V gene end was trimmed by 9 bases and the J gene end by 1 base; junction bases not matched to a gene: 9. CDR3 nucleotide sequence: TGTGCCAGGAAGAGGGACAGCTTTTCCTACAATGAGCAGTTCTTC. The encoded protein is CARKRDSFSYNEQFF.

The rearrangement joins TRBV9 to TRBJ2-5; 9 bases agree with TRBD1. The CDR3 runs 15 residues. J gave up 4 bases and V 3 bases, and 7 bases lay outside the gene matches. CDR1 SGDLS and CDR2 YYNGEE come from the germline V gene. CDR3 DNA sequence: TGTGCCAGCAGCGGAGGGACAGGGCAAGGAGAGACCCAGTACTTC. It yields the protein CASSGGTGQGETQYF.

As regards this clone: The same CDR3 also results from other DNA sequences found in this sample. CDR3 loop: CASSPLIPGQGTVDEQYF. For the CDR3, the DNA is TGCGCCAGCAGTCCTCTAATTCCGGGACAGGGGACTGTTGACGAGCAGTACTTC. The genes are TRBV10-1 and TRBJ2-7, with 10 bases matching TRBD1. After removal of 5 bases from V and 5 bases from J, the junction contained 18 bases not matched to a gene. This CDR3 has 18 amino acids. Germline loops: CDR1 WNHNN, CDR2 SYGVQD (reference sequence).